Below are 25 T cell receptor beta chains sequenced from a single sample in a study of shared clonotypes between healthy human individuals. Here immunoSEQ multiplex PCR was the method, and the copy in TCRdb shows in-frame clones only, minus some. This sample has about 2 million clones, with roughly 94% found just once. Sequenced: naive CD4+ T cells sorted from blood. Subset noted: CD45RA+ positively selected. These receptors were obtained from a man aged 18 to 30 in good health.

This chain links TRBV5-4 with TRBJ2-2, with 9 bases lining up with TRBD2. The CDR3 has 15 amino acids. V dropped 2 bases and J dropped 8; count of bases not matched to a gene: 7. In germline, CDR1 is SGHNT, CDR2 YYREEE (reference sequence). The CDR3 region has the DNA TGTGCCAGCAGCTTTCATTCTAGCGGGATAGGGGAGCTGTTTTTT. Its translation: CASSFHSSGIGELFF. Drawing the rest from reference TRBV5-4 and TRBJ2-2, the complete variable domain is ETGVTQSPTHLIKTRGQQVTLRCSSQSGHNTVSWYQQALGQGPQFIFQYYREEENGRGNFPPRFSGLQFPNYSSELNVNALELDDSALYLCASSFHSSGIGELFFGEGSRLTVL.

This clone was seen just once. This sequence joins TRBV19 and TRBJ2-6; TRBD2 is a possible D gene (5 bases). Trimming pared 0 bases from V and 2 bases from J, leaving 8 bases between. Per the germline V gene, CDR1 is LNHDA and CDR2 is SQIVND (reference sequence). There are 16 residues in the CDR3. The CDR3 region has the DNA TGTGCCAGTAGTATAGATCGGGGTGCTGGGGCCAACGTCCTGACTTTC. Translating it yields CASSIDRGAGANVLTF.

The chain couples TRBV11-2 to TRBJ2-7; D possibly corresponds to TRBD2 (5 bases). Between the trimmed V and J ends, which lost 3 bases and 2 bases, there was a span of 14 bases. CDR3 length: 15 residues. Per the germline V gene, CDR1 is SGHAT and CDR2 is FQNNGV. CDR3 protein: CASSFKLSVAYEQYF. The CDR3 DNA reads TGTGCCAGCAGCTTTAAGCTTAGCGTTGCCTACGAGCAGTACTTC.

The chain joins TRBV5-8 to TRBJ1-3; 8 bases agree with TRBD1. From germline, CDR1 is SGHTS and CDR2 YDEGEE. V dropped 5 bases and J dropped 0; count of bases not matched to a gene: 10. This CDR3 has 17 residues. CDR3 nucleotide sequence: TGTGCCAGCAGAATTGGGGCAGGGGGCATCTCTGGAAACACCATATATTTT. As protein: CASRIGAGGISGNTIYF.

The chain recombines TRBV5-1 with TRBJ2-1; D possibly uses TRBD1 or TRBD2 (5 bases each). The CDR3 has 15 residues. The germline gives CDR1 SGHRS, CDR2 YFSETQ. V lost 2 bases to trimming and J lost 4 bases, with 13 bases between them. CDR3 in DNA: TGCGCCAGCAGCTTCGAAGGGACGACATACAATGAGCAGTTCTTC. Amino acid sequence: CASSFEGTTYNEQFF.

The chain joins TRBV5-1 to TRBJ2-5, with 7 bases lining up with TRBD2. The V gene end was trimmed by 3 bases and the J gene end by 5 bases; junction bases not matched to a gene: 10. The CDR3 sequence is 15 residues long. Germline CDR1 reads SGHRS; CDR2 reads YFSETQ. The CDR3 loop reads CASSSSRIGRETQYF. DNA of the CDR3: TGCGCCAGCAGCTCCTCCAGGATCGGGAGGGAGACCCAGTACTTC.

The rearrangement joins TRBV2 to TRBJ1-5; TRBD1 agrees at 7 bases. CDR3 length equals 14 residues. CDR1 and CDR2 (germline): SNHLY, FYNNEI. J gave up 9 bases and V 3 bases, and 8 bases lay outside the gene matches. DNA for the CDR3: TGTGCCAGCAGTGACCGGGACAGTCGCCGGCCCCAGCATTTT. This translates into CASSDRDSRRPQHF.

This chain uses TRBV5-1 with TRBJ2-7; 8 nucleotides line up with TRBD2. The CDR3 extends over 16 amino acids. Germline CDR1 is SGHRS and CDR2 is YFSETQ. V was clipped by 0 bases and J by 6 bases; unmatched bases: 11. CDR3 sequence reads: CASSLVGGLVGSEQYF. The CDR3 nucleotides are TGCGCCAGCAGCTTGGTTGGGGGACTAGTTGGGTCCGAGCAGTACTTC.

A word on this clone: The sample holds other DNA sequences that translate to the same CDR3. The CDR3 spells CASSSWTGPNTEAFF. CDR3 in DNA: TGCGCCAGCAGCTCTTGGACAGGGCCGAACACTGAAGCTTTCTTT. This chain joins TRBV5-1 and TRBJ1-1; TRBD1 matches 8 bases. This CDR3 region has 15 residues. Trimming at V came to 3 bases and at J to 1 base, leaving 5 bases not matched to a gene. Germline V gene sequence: CDR1 SGHRS, CDR2 YFSETQ.

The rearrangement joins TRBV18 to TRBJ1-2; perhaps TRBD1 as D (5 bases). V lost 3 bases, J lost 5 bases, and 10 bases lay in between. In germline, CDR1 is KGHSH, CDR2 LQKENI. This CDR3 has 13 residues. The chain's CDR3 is CASSPADTYGYTF. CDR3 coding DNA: TGTGCCAGCTCACCTGCGGACACTTATGGCTACACCTTC.

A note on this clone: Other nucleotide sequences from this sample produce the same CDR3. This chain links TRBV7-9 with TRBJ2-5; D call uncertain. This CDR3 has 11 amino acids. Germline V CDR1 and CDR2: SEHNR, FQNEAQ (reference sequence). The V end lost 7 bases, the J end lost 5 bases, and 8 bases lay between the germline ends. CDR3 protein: CASTVGETQYF. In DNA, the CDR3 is TGTGCCAGCACCGTCGGGGAGACCCAGTACTTC.

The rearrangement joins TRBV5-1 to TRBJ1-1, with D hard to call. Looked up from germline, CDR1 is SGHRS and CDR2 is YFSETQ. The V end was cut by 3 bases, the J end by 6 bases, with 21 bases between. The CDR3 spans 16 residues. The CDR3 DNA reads TGCGCCAGCAGCTCCCGATTGTTGGGGTCACCCGCTGAAGCTTTCTTT. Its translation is CASSSRLLGSPAEAFF.

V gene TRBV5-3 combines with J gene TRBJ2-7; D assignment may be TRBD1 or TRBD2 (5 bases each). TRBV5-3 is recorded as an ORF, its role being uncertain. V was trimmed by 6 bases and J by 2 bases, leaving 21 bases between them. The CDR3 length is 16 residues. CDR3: CARNYATSKGPYEQYF. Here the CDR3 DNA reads TGTGCCAGAAACTATGCCACCTCGAAGGGACCCTACGAGCAGTACTTC.

The CDR3 coding sequence is TGCGCCAGCAGCCCTGGACAGACCATGAACTATGGCTACACCTTC. Its protein product is CASSPGQTMNYGYTF. This sequence joins TRBV5-1 and TRBJ1-2; tentatively, D is TRBD1 (6 bases). This CDR3 contains 15 residues. The V end lost 4 bases, the J end lost 2 bases, and 15 bases lay between the germline ends. Per germline, CDR1 SGHRS and CDR2 YFSETQ. Full variable domain (rest looked up from reference TRBV5-1 and TRBJ1-2): KAGVTQTPRYLIKTRGQQVTLSCSPISGHRSVSWYQQTPGQGLQFLFEYFSETQRNKGNFPGRFSGRQFSNSRSEMNVSTLELGDSALYLCASSPGQTMNYGYTFGSGTRLTVV.

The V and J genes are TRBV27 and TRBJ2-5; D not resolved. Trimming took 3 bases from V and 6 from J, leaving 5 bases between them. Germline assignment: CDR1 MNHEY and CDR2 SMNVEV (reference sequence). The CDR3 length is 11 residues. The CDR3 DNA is TGTGCCAGCAGTTTGGGGAAGACCCAGTACTTC. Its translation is CASSLGKTQYF.

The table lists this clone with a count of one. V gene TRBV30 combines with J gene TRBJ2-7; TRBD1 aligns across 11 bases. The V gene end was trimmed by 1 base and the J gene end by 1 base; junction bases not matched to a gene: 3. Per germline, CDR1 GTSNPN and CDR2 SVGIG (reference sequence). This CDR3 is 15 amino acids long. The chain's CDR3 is CAWSAGTGGSYEQYF. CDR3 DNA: TGTGCCTGGAGTGCCGGGACAGGGGGATCCTACGAGCAGTACTTC.

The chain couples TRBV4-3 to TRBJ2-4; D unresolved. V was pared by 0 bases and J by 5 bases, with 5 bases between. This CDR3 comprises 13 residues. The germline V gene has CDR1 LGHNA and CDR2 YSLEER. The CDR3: CASSQEGQNIQYF. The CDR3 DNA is TGCGCCAGCAGCCAAGAAGGACAAAACATTCAGTACTTC.

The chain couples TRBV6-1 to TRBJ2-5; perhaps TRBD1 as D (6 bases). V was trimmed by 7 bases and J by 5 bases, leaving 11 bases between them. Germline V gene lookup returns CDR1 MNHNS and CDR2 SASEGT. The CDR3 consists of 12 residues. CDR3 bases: TGTGCCAGCATGGGGGCGCGGGAGACCCAGTACTTC. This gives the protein CASMGARETQYF.

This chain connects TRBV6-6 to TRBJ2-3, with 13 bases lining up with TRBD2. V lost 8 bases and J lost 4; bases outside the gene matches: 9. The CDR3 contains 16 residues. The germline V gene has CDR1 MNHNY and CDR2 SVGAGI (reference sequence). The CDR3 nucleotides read TGTGCCAGCGCAAGGACTAGCGGGAGCGTGGCAGATACGCAGTATTTT. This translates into CASARTSGSVADTQYF.

CDR3 residues: CASSLAGTTPGEQFF. The CDR3 DNA sequence: TGTGCCAGCAGTTTAGCCGGGACTACTCCCGGTGAGCAGTTCTTC. The chain recombines TRBV27 with TRBJ2-1; TRBD2 matches at 7 bases. CDR3 length: 15 amino acids. Germline values: CDR1 MNHEY, CDR2 SMNVEV (reference sequence). The trim removed 2 bases at V and 9 bases at J, leaving 10 bases unmatched.

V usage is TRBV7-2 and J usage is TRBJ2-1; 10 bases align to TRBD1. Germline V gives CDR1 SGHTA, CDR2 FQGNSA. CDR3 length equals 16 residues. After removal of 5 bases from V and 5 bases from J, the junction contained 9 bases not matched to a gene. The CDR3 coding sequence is TGTGCCAGCAGCAGTGCATCGGGACAGGGGCACAATGAGCAGTTCTTC. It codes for CASSSASGQGHNEQFF.

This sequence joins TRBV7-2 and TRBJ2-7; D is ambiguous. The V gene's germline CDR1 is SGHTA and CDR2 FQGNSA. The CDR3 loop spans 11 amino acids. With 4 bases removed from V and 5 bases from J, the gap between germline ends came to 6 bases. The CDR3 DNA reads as TGTGCCAGCAGCTCCTTTGACGAGCAGTACTTC. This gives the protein CASSSFDEQYF.

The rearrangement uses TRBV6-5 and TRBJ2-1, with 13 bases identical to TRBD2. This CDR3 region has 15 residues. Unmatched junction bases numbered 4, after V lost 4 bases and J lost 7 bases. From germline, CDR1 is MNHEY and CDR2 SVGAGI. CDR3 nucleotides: TGTGCCAGCAGTTTGGGGACTAGCGGGACAAATGAGCAGTTCTTC. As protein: CASSLGTSGTNEQFF.

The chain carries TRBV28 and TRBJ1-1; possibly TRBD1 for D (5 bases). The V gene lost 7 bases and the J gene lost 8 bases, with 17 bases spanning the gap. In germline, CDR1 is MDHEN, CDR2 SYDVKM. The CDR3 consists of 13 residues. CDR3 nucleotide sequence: TGTGCCAGCACCCTAGGGGTGACCGCGGAAGCTTTCTTT. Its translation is CASTLGVTAEAFF. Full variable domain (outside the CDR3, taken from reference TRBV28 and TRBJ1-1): DVKVTQSSRYLVKRTGEKVFLECVQDMDHENMFWYRQDPGLGLRLIYFSYDVKMKEKGDIPEGYSVSREKKERFSLILESASTNQTSMYLCASTLGVTAEAFFGQGTRLTVV.

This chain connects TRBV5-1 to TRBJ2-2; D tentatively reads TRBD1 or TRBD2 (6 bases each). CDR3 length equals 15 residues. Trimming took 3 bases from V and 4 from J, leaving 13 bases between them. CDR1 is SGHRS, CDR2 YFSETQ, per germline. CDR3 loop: CASSYTGAITGELFF. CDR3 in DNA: TGCGCCAGCAGCTACACGGGGGCCATCACCGGGGAGCTGTTTTTT.